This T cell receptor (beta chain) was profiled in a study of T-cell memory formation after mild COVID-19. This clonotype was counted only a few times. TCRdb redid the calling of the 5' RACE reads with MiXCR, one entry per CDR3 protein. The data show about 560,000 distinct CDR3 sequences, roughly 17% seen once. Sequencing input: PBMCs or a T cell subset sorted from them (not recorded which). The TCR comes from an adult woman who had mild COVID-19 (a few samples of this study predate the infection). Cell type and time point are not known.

The DNA of the CDR3 is TGTGCCAGCAGCCAAGGGCGGGTTAGGGAGCCCTACAATGAGCAGTTCTTC. It encodes CASSQGRVREPYNEQFF. The chain employs TRBV3-1 and TRBJ2-1, with D tentatively TRBD2 (5 bases). CDR3 length: 17 amino acids. Per germline, CDR1 LGHDT and CDR2 YNNKEL (reference sequence). V was pared by 1 base and J by 2 bases, with 15 bases between.